The sequence of this TCR beta chain was determined in a study of cytomegalovirus exposure and HLA in healthy donors. Findings of the study overall: In an earlier analysis, in some 500 donors, most V segments appeared productive either ~87% or ~30% of the time. Accounts indicate the classifier identified cytomegalovirus status with strong specificity and sensitivity. For TCR beta chains, V- and J-gene trimming was later linked to a missense DCLRE1C variant.

The CDR3 spans 14 residues. The V gene's germline CDR1 is MNHNS and CDR2 SASEGT. V was pared by 4 bases and J by 2 bases, with 12 bases between. With respect to this clone: The antigen remains unidentified.

Amplification used 60 Vbeta primers and 13 Jbeta primers. Libraries were prepared by immunoSEQ multiplex PCR; TCRdb keeps only in-frame clonotypes and omits some of them. In total, the table holds 40,000 to 50,000 clones. The sequence was collected from a woman in her forties in good health and CMV-seronegative. The chain couples TRBV6-1 to TRBJ2-7, with D uncertain. The sample consisted of PBMCs. As DNA, the CDR3 is TGTGCCAGCAGTGTCCCGGTCCCGGCCTACGAGCAGTACTTC. Encoded protein: CASSVPVPAYEQYF.